The 23 T cell receptor beta chains presented below share a single source sample, sequenced in a study of cytomegalovirus exposure and HLA in healthy donors. Vbeta (60) and Jbeta (13) primers were used in the PCR. TCRdb keeps only in-frame clones here, not all; method: immunoSEQ multiplex PCR. The sample has about 140,000 clones, roughly 80% seen once. The specimen sequenced was PBMCs. These receptors were collected from a woman aged 45 to 65 in good health and CMV-seropositive.

The chain couples TRBV28 to TRBJ1-2; D remains unclear. This CDR3 has 12 amino acids. Germline V gene sequence: CDR1 MDHEN, CDR2 SYDVKM. With 6 bases removed from V and 1 base from J, the gap between germline ends came to 6 bases. CDR3 DNA sequence: TGTGCCAGCAGCTCCGTTAACTATGGCTACACCTTC. Residues: CASSSVNYGYTF.

The chain carries TRBV6-5 and TRBJ2-2, with TRBD2 identical over 8 bases. After removal of 0 bases from V and 7 bases from J, the junction contained 1 base not matched to a gene. This CDR3 spans 14 amino acids. Germline lookup yields CDR1 MNHEY and CDR2 SVGAGI. The CDR3 coding sequence is TGTGCCAGCAGTTACTCCGGGGGGGTCGGGGAGCTGTTTTTT. Protein: CASSYSGGVGELFF.

This chain uses TRBV2 with TRBJ2-5; 9 bases map to TRBD1. V was clipped by 5 bases and J by 5 bases; unmatched bases: 9. Germline loops: CDR1 SNHLY, CDR2 FYNNEI. This CDR3 contains 15 residues. CDR3 residues: CASSSPGQGVETQYF. CDR3 nucleotides: TGTGCCAGCAGTTCCCCGGGACAGGGTGTGGAGACCCAGTACTTC.

The sample holds a few counts of this clone. The V and J genes are TRBV12-5 and TRBJ2-5, with TRBD1 matching over 7 bases. The CDR3 extends over 13 amino acids. Germline assignment: CDR1 LGHNT and CDR2 FRNRAP. The trim removed 7 bases at V and 4 bases at J, leaving 6 bases unmatched. The CDR3 region is CASVRTGAETQYF. Written as DNA, the CDR3 is TGTGCTAGTGTCAGAACAGGGGCAGAGACCCAGTACTTC.

The rearrangement links TRBV29-1 to TRBJ2-5; 7 nucleotides agree with TRBD2. Germline loops: CDR1 SQVTM, CDR2 ANQGSEA. Trimming cost V 7 bases and J 4 bases; bases outside gene matches: 12. CDR3 length: 14 residues. This chain's CDR3 is CSAQLTGGGETQYF. The CDR3 DNA follows: TGCAGCGCCCAACTAACGGGCGGGGGAGAGACCCAGTACTTC.

In this sample, this clone turned up a few times. The rearrangement uses TRBV29-1 and TRBJ2-1; 10 bases agree with TRBD1. Germline V gene lookup returns CDR1 SQVTM and CDR2 ANQGSEA. The CDR3 is made up of 14 amino acids. V trimming: 5 bases; J trimming: 8 bases; junction bases outside the gene matches: 9. CDR3 nucleotide sequence: TGCAGCGTTTTCGGCGGGACAGGGGTGGATGAGCAGTTCTTC. Its protein product is CSVFGGTGVDEQFF.

The chain joins TRBV5-1 to TRBJ1-2; D is uncertain. CDR3 length equals 14 residues. CDR1 and CDR2 (germline): SGHRS, YFSETQ. V was pared by 0 bases and J by 6 bases, with 12 bases between. In DNA, the CDR3 is TGCGCCAGCAGCTTGGAGTCGGTTCTGGATGGCTACACCTTC. It codes for CASSLESVLDGYTF.

The chain employs TRBV30 and TRBJ1-5; tentatively, D is TRBD1 (6 bases). V dropped 0 bases and J dropped 0 bases, with 15 bases sitting between them. The CDR3 spans 17 residues. In germline, CDR1 is GTSNPN, CDR2 SVGIG (reference sequence). CDR3 nucleotides: TGTGCCTGGAGTGTACGGGGGGCATTGGGTAGCAATCAGCCCCAGCATTTT. The encoded protein is CAWSVRGALGSNQPQHF.

On this clone: A read error may produce the germline difference seen at one junction end. This chain uses TRBV6-5 with TRBJ1-2; 8 bases line up with TRBD1. Looked up from germline, CDR1 is MNHEY and CDR2 is SVGAGI. This CDR3 spans 13 amino acids. This CDR3 reads CASSRQGNYGYTF. CDR3 coding DNA: TGTGCCAGCAGCAGACAGGGGAACTATGGCTACACCTTT.

This clone showed up just once. The rearrangement uses TRBV5-5 and TRBJ1-2, with D perhaps TRBD1 (5 bases). The germline V gene has CDR1 SGHKS and CDR2 YYEKEE (reference sequence). Trimming took off 0 bases at V and 7 bases at J, with 10 bases between the two ends. The CDR3 consists of 13 residues. CDR3: CASSLVPGVGYTF. The CDR3 DNA reads TGTGCCAGCAGCTTGGTACCGGGGGTTGGCTACACCTTC.

This clone has just a few counts. This chain uses TRBV5-4 with TRBJ1-1, with D possibly TRBD1 on 6 matching bases. Trimming pared 2 bases from V and 4 bases from J, leaving 9 bases between. The CDR3 extends over 13 amino acids. Germline values: CDR1 SGHNT, CDR2 YYREEE (reference sequence). CDR3 sequence reads: CASSFSQGTEAFF. Here the CDR3 DNA reads TGTGCCAGCAGCTTTTCACAGGGCACTGAAGCTTTCTTT. Looking up the rest from reference TRBV5-4 and TRBJ1-1 gives the full variable domain: ETGVTQSPTHLIKTRGQQVTLRCSSQSGHNTVSWYQQALGQGPQFIFQYYREEENGRGNFPPRFSGLQFPNYSSELNVNALELDDSALYLCASSFSQGTEAFFGQGTRLTVV.

This sequence joins TRBV5-1 and TRBJ2-2; 8 bases agree with TRBD1. CDR3 size: 15 residues. The J segment lost 7 bases and the V segment lost 4 bases, leaving 9 bases of the junction unmatched. Germline V gene sequence: CDR1 SGHRS, CDR2 YFSETQ. In DNA, the CDR3 is TGCGCCAGCAGCCCCGGACAGGGACCGTTCGGGGAGCTGTTTTTT. Translation gives CASSPGQGPFGELFF.

The V and J genes are TRBV2 and TRBJ2-3; D possibly corresponds to TRBD1 (6 bases). The CDR3 extends over 14 amino acids. Germline loops: CDR1 SNHLY, CDR2 FYNNEI. V was cut by 6 bases and J by 1 base, with 11 bases left in between. The chain's CDR3 is CASRGNRGTDTQYF. CDR3 bases: TGTGCCAGCAGAGGGAACAGGGGCACAGATACGCAGTATTTT.

This clone was counted only a few times. The genes are TRBV9 and TRBJ1-1; 7 positions agree with TRBD1. There are 12 residues in the CDR3. V lost 1 base, J lost 8 bases, and 2 bases stayed unmatched. Germline V gene lookup returns CDR1 SGDLS and CDR2 YYNGEE. This CDR3 is CASSVWDSEAFF. The CDR3 DNA reads as TGTGCCAGCAGCGTATGGGACAGCGAAGCTTTCTTT.

The gene calls are TRBV2 and TRBJ1-1; no clear D. The V end lost 5 bases, the J end lost 3 bases, and 4 bases lay between the germline ends. Germline CDR1 and CDR2: SNHLY and FYNNEI. The CDR3 totals 11 residues. In DNA, the CDR3 is TGTGCCAGCAGTCTGTACACTGAAGCTTTCTTT. Protein: CASSLYTEAFF.

The rearrangement joins TRBV12-5 to TRBJ2-7, with 9 bases identical to TRBD2. In germline, CDR1 is LGHNT, CDR2 FRNRAP. This CDR3 has 14 amino acids. The ends lost 0 bases at V and 8 bases at J; junction bases unmatched: 5. The CDR3 nucleotides are TGTGCTAGTGGTTTGGTAGCGGGGGGAACTCAGCAGTACTTC. Its protein is CASGLVAGGTQQYF.

The table lists this clone with a count of one. Written as DNA, the CDR3 is TGTGCCTGGAGTGTGATGCAGAAGAACTATGGCTACACCTTC. As protein: CAWSVMQKNYGYTF. The V and J genes are TRBV30 and TRBJ1-2; no definite D call. Germline lookup yields CDR1 GTSNPN and CDR2 SVGIG (reference sequence). The length of the CDR3 is 14 residues. Trimming stripped 0 bases from V and 2 bases from J, with 10 bases between. The entire variable domain, with the rest obtained from reference TRBV30 and TRBJ1-2, is as follows: SQTIHQWPATLVQPVGSPLSLECTVEGTSNPNLYWYRQAAGRGLQLLFYSVGIGQISSEVPQNLSASRPQDRQFILSSKKLLLSDSGFYLCAWSVMQKNYGYTFGSGTRLTVV.

The rearrangement uses TRBV7-2 and TRBJ2-3, with unresolved D. This CDR3 region has 14 residues. Trimming removed 5 bases at V and 0 bases at J, with 9 bases between. In germline, CDR1 is SGHTA, CDR2 FQGNSA. In nucleotides, the CDR3 is TGTGCCAGCAGCCCACTACCGAGCACAGATACGCAGTATTTT. This codes for CASSPLPSTDTQYF.

CDR3 sequence (DNA): TGTGCCAGCACCCGAAATAGCGGGGGGACCACAGATACGCAGTATTTT. This sequence encodes CASTRNSGGTTDTQYF. This chain connects TRBV7-2 to TRBJ2-3; 10 nucleotides align to TRBD2. The CDR3 covers 16 residues. V lost 7 bases, J lost 2 bases, and 9 bases stayed unmatched. The germline CDR1 and CDR2 sequences are SGHTA and FQGNSA. Variable domain in full (rest from reference TRBV7-2 and TRBJ2-3): GAGVSQSPSNKVTEKGKDVELRCDPISGHTALYWYRQSLGQGLEFLIYFQGNSAPDKSGLPSDRFSAERTGGSVSTLTIQRTQQEDSAVYLCASTRNSGGTTDTQYFGPGTRLTVL.

This chain connects TRBV19 to TRBJ1-3; D gene ambiguous. The V and J ends lost 3 bases and 4 bases respectively, with 7 bases between them. This CDR3 contains 13 residues. Germline CDR1 LNHDA, CDR2 SQIVND (reference sequence). The DNA for the CDR3 is TGTGCCAGTAGTATTCAACAGGGAAACACCATATATTTT. Its protein product is CASSIQQGNTIYF.

This clone was found a few times. The junction departs from germline at one end; a sequencing error may be responsible. CDR3 sequence: CASSDGLAAYNEQFF. The CDR3 nucleotides are TGTGCTAGCAGCGACGGACTAGCGGCCTACAATGAGCAGTTCTTC. J is TRBJ2-1 and V is TRBV7-7; 10 nucleotides line up with TRBD2. Germline V lookup: CDR1 SSHAT, CDR2 FNYEAQ (reference sequence). The CDR3 length is 15 residues.

This chain links TRBV2 with TRBJ2-1; 8 bases agree with TRBD2. The CDR3 length is 15 residues. V was pared by 3 bases and J by 5 bases, with 6 bases of the junction left unmatched. The V gene's germline CDR1 is SNHLY and CDR2 FYNNEI. For the CDR3, the DNA is TGTGCCAGCAGTGAGGAACTAGCGGCAAACAATGAGCAGTTCTTC. It encodes CASSEELAANNEQFF.

The chain links TRBV19 to TRBJ1-2; D is uncertain. CDR1 LNHDA and CDR2 SQIVND come from the germline V gene (reference sequence). The CDR3 sequence is 15 residues long. Trimming stripped 5 bases from V and 4 bases from J, with 17 bases between. DNA for the CDR3: TGTGCCAGTAGTGACAATTCTAAACGAATCTATGGCTACACCTTC. Amino acids: CASSDNSKRIYGYTF.